The 9 T cell receptor beta chains listed next were all sequenced from one sample in a study of T cell repertoires in cytomegalovirus infection. From the reads, TCRdb called clonotypes with MiXCR, one entry per CDR3 protein. The table shows some 390,000 distinct CDR3 sequences, with 15% to 20% occurring only once. The sequencing input was PBMCs. The receptor set was obtained from a human donor in good health (CMV status not recorded). Some clones in this sample may be carry-over from other donors' samples.

This clonotype was recorded at least ten times. The chain is built from TRBV12-3 or TRBV12-4 and TRBJ2-1; the D gene could be TRBD1 or TRBD2 (5 bases each). The CDR3 totals 13 residues. Trimming shortened V by 8 bases and J by 0 bases, and 8 bases separated the two germline ends. CDR3 sequence: CASSGSSYNEQFF. The CDR3 DNA reads TGTGCCAGCTCAGGGAGCTCCTACAATGAGCAGTTCTTC.

In this sample, this clonotype turned up many times. The chain joins TRBV7-9 to TRBJ2-7; D not resolved. CDR3 length: 10 residues. The germline V gene encodes CDR1 SEHNR and CDR2 FQNEAQ (reference sequence). V lost 6 bases and J 4 bases, leaving 4 bases between the germline ends. CDR3 in DNA: TGTGCCAGCAGTGAATACGAGCAGTACTTC. Its translation is CASSEYEQYF.

The chain employs TRBV18 and TRBJ2-1; 8 bases agree with TRBD2. The CDR3 contains 16 residues. Germline V gene sequence: CDR1 KGHSH, CDR2 LQKENI. V shed 0 bases and J 4 bases; nucleotides not matched to a gene: 5. The DNA of the CDR3 is TGTGCCAGCTCACCACCCCAGCGGGGGCCGTACAATGAGCAGTTCTTC. Residues: CASSPPQRGPYNEQFF.

This rearrangement joins TRBV7-9 to TRBJ2-7; 9 nucleotides agree with TRBD2. The CDR3 loop spans 14 amino acids. The V and J ends lost 6 bases and 7 bases, in that order; junction bases with no gene match: 10. The germline V gene encodes CDR1 SEHNR and CDR2 FQNEAQ (reference sequence). The CDR3 region has the DNA TGTGCCAGCAGTCCTAGCGGGACCCTGGGGGAGCAGTACTTC. Protein sequence: CASSPSGTLGEQYF.

This chain connects TRBV6-2 or TRBV6-3 to TRBJ2-3; possible D gene TRBD2, 7 bases. Deletions cut 3 bases from V and 2 bases from J, with 12 bases between. The germline V gene has CDR1 MNHEY and CDR2 SVGEGT. CDR3 size: 15 residues. CDR3: CASSYRRGPTDTQYF. CDR3 coding DNA: TGTGCCAGCAGTTATCGGCGGGGGCCCACAGATACGCAGTATTTT.

This clonotype appeared many times. This chain uses TRBV7-2 with TRBJ2-3; D is unresolved. Germline loops: CDR1 SGHTA, CDR2 FQGNSA. The CDR3 is 12 amino acids. Trimming cost V 5 bases and J 7 bases, with 10 bases left between them. The CDR3 loop is CASSPPSHTQYF. In nucleotides, the CDR3 is TGTGCCAGCAGCCCACCCTCCCATACGCAGTATTTT.

This clonotype has at least ten counts. The chain is built from TRBV7-8 and TRBJ1-1, with D perhaps TRBD1 (5 bases). The CDR3 extends over 16 amino acids. The ends were cut back, 7 bases at V and 1 base at J, with 19 bases in the middle. CDR1 and CDR2 (germline): SGHVS, FQNEAQ. The chain's CDR3 is CASTNRTLTANTEAFF. DNA of the CDR3: TGTGCCAGCACCAATAGGACCCTGACAGCGAACACTGAAGCTTTCTTT.

Only a few counts were recorded for this clonotype. The rearrangement uses TRBV20-1 and TRBJ1-2, with a tentative D call TRBD1 (5 bases). Trimming took 3 bases from V and 8 from J, leaving 16 bases between them. This CDR3 has 13 residues. Germline CDR1 DFQATT, CDR2 SNEGSKA (reference sequence). DNA of the CDR3: TGCAGTGCTAGTGTGAAGGGGACGGACGGCTACACCTTC. This gives the protein CSASVKGTDGYTF.

This clonotype showed up many times. This chain links TRBV7-2 with TRBJ1-1; D call uncertain. The CDR3 is made up of 12 amino acids. Per germline, CDR1 SGHTA and CDR2 FQGNSA. V was clipped by 4 bases and J by 6 bases, with 9 bases between them. DNA of the CDR3: TGTGCCAGCAGCTACTTCGGCGCTGAAGCTTTCTTT. Amino acids: CASSYFGAEAFF. The variable domain in full, completed from reference TRBV7-2 and TRBJ1-1, reads GAGVSQSPSNKVTEKGKDVELRCDPISGHTALYWYRQSLGQGLEFLIYFQGNSAPDKSGLPSDRFSAERTGGSVSTLTIQRTQQEDSAVYLCASSYFGAEAFFGQGTRLTVV.